This entry lists 5 T cell receptor beta chains sequenced from one sample in a study of blood T cell repertoires in COVID-19. The data were produced by immunoSEQ multiplex PCR, yet TCRdb's version contains in-frame clones alone and is incomplete. The sample holds 300,000 to 350,000 clones, 85% to 90% seen once. Sequencing was performed on peripheral blood. The receptors originated from an older woman with COVID-19, enrolled during active disease.

The chain has TRBV6-5 and TRBJ1-1, with D possibly being TRBD1 (6 bases). Germline values: CDR1 MNHEY, CDR2 SVGAGI. The ends were cut back, 6 bases at V and 5 bases at J, with 10 bases in the middle. The CDR3 loop spans 12 amino acids. The CDR3 region has the DNA TGTGCCAGCAGGGGGACATTGACTGAAGCTTTCTTT. Protein: CASRGTLTEAFF.

V usage is TRBV24-1 and J usage is TRBJ2-5, with TRBD1 matching 7 bases. This CDR3 contains 17 residues. After removal of 2 bases from V and 5 bases from J, the junction contained 13 bases not matched to a gene. CDR1 is KGHDR and CDR2 is SFDVKD in the germline V gene. The CDR3 protein is CATSDSNPRQGDETQYF. The CDR3 DNA follows: TGTGCCACCAGTGATTCCAATCCTCGACAGGGAGACGAGACCCAGTACTTC.

CDR3 protein: CASSPGTGGSYEQYF. CDR3 bases: TGTGCCAGTAGTCCCGGGACAGGGGGCTCCTACGAGCAGTACTTC. The V gene is TRBV19, the J gene TRBJ2-7; the match to TRBD1 covers 11 bases. The length of the CDR3 is 15 residues. Per the germline V gene, CDR1 is LNHDA and CDR2 is SQIVND (reference sequence). V shed 5 bases, J shed 0 bases, and the junction held 3 bases outside the gene matches.

The chain couples TRBV19 to TRBJ1-4; 11 bases are a match to TRBD1. Germline-derived CDR1 and CDR2 are LNHDA and SQIVND (reference sequence). Trimming at V came to 10 bases and at J to 10 bases, leaving 5 bases not matched to a gene. CDR3 length: 12 amino acids. CDR3 nucleotides: TGTGCCACGGGACAGGGGGAAGGAAAACTGTTTTTT. It is translated as CATGQGEGKLFF. The variable domain in full, completed from reference TRBV19 and TRBJ1-4, reads DGGITQSPKYLFRKEGQNVTLSCEQNLNHDAMYWYRQDPGQGLRLIYYSQIVNDFQKGDIAEGYSVSREKKESFPLTVTSAQKNPTAFYLCATGQGEGKLFFGSGTQLSVL.

The CDR3 loop is CASRRGGQDSNQPQHF. Written as DNA, the CDR3 is TGTGCCAGCAGGAGGGGAGGACAGGACAGCAATCAGCCCCAGCATTTT. V usage is TRBV5-4 and J usage is TRBJ1-5, with TRBD1 matching 7 bases. From germline, CDR1 is SGHNT and CDR2 YYREEE (reference sequence). The V and J ends lost 5 bases and 1 base, in that order; junction bases with no gene match: 9. The CDR3 contains 16 residues.